In this sample, the clone carrying this T cell receptor (beta chain) turned up a few times. This sample is part of a study of identical twins. CDR3 length equals 14 residues. Per the germline V gene, CDR1 is SNHLY and CDR2 is FYNNEI. V dropped 4 bases and J dropped 2; count of bases not matched to a gene: 3. TCRdb re-analysed the 5' RACE reads in MiXCR, keeping a single row per CDR3 protein. Seen here are hundreds of thousands of distinct CDR3 sequences, about 12% observed once, and the top ten hold roughly 1.6%. The sample was also reused in another study, on yellow fever vaccine responses in identical twins.

This sequence joins TRBV2 and TRBJ2-5, with 8 bases identical to TRBD2. The clonotype comes from a woman younger than 35 in good health. Source material: PBMCs. Here the CDR3 reads CASSGLARQETQYF. The CDR3 DNA follows: TGTGCCAGCAGTGGACTAGCGAGACAAGAGACCCAGTACTTC.